This TCR beta chain was recovered during a study of PD-L1 blockade in urothelial cancer. Study-level information: The year 2014 saw patients start atezolizumab, 1,200 mg intravenously every 3 weeks. In the patient group, most of the 29 were males with bladder-origin urothelial cancer. The analyses of blood took place 3 weeks (second dose) and 6 weeks after treatment start. Each blood sample yielded a median of about 150,000 T cells.

This clone was detected only once. Germline CDR1 MDHEN, CDR2 SYDVKM. V was shortened by 10 bases and J by 0 bases, with 16 bases between the two germline ends. The CDR3 is 16 residues long. Indicated time point: pretreatment peripheral blood. TCRdb's table, derived via immunoSEQ multiplex PCR, lists solely in-frame clones and lacks some. The sample holds under 50,000 clones, 82% seen once. The rearrangement links TRBV28 to TRBJ2-6; D is ambiguous. The clonotype comes from a man in his fifties with urothelial cancer. The sequencing here drew on PBMCs, taken around atezolizumab (anti-PD-L1) treatment. The CDR3 loop is CATFSGSSSGANVLTF. CDR3 nucleotides: TGTGCCACCTTCTCAGGATCGAGCTCTGGGGCCAACGTCCTGACTTTC.